This is a list of T cell receptor beta chains from one sample in a study of blood T cell repertoires in COVID-19. Only in-frame clones appear in the TCRdb table, and some are missing; sequencing was by immunoSEQ multiplex PCR. Among under 250,000 clones, 75% to 90% were seen once, and the ten largest hold 0.55% to 0.75%. What was sequenced was peripheral blood. The source is a man between 40 and 49 years old with acute or convalescent COVID-19. Both conserved end residues are part of each CDR3. D genes are given only for firm matches.

d_call: -; j_call: TRBJ2-1; v_call: TRBV11-3; cdr3_nt: TGTGCCAGCAGCTTAGATGGGCAGCGGGTAGACAATGAGCAGTTCTTC; cdr3_aa: CASSLDGQRVDNEQFF
d_call: -; j_call: TRBJ2-3; v_call: TRBV4-2; cdr3_nt: TGTGCCAGCAGCCCCCGCGAGGACGGAGGTGGAGATACGCAGTATTTT; cdr3_aa: CASSPREDGGGDTQYF
d_call: TRBD2; j_call: TRBJ2-1; v_call: TRBV27; cdr3_nt: TGTGCCAGCAGTTTTTCTAGCGGTAGCTCCTACAATGAGCAGTTCTTC; cdr3_aa: CASSFSSGSSYNEQFF
d_call: -; j_call: TRBJ1-2; v_call: TRBV4-3; cdr3_nt: TGCGCCAGCAGCCAAGATCTGGGCAGGGGTGGCTACACCTTC; cdr3_aa: CASSQDLGRGGYTF
d_call: TRBD2; j_call: TRBJ2-5; v_call: TRBV6-6; cdr3_nt: TGTGCCAGCAGTTACGCTCGCGCGGGAGAGGGGGAGACCCAGTACTTC; cdr3_aa: CASSYARAGEGETQYF
d_call: TRBD1; j_call: TRBJ2-2; v_call: TRBV3-1/TRBV3-2; cdr3_nt: TGTGCCAGCAGATCGCAGGGGGACGGGGAGCTGTTTTTT; cdr3_aa: CASRSQGDGELFF
d_call: -; j_call: TRBJ2-7; v_call: TRBV12-3/TRBV12-4; cdr3_nt: TGTGCCAGCAGCCGCACCCAGACCTACGAGCAGTACTTC; cdr3_aa: CASSRTQTYEQYF
d_call: TRBD1; j_call: TRBJ1-2; v_call: TRBV20-1; cdr3_nt: TGCAGTGCTAGTGATGCCGGGACAGGGCTCTATGGCTACACCTTC; cdr3_aa: CSASDAGTGLYGYTF
d_call: -; j_call: TRBJ1-2; v_call: TRBV3-1/TRBV3-2; cdr3_nt: TGTGCCAGCAGCCAAGATCAATCGGGGTATGGCTACACCTTC; cdr3_aa: CASSQDQSGYGYTF
d_call: -; j_call: TRBJ2-7; v_call: TRBV18; cdr3_nt: TGTGCCAGCTCACCAATTGACAGTTCCTACGAGCAGTACTTC; cdr3_aa: CASSPIDSSYEQYF